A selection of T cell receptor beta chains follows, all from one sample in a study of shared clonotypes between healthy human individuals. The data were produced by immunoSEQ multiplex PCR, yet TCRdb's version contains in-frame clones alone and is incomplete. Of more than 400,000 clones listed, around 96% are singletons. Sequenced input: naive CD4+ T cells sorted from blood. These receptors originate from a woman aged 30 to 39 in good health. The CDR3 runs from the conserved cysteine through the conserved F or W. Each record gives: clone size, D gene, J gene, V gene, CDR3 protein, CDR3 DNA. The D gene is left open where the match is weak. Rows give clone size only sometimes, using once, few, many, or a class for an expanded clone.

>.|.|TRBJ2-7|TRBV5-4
CASSQGQAAGPYEQYF
TGTGCCAGCAGCCAGGGCCAGGCAGCCGGACCCTACGAGCAGTACTTC
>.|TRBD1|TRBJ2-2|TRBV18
CASSPIGQGVGTGELFF
TGTGCCAGCTCACCTATCGGACAGGGGGTCGGCACCGGGGAGCTGTTTTTT
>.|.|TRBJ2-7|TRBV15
CATSSSREIYYEQYF
TGTGCCACCAGCAGTTCCAGGGAAATTTATTACGAGCAGTACTTC
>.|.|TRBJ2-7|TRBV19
CASSPGRLGSYSYEQYF
TGTGCCAGTAGCCCTGGGAGGTTAGGGTCCTACTCCTACGAGCAGTACTTC
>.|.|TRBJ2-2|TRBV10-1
CASSVSGVGELFF
TGCGCCAGCAGTGTATCGGGAGTCGGGGAGCTGTTTTTT
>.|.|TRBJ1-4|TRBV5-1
CASKLAIGADNEKLFF
TGCGCCAGCAAGCTAGCGATAGGGGCGGATAATGAAAAACTGTTTTTT
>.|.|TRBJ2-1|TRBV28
CASSLSLYNEQFF
TGTGCCAGCAGTTTAAGCCTCTACAATGAGCAGTTCTTC
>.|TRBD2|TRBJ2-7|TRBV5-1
CASSLNRGNKGLAGGSAYEQYF
TGCGCCAGCAGCTTAAACAGGGGCAACAAGGGACTAGCGGGAGGGTCCGCCTACGAGCAGTACTTC
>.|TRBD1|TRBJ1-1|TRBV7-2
CASSATGILSAFF
TGTGCCAGCAGCGCGACAGGGATATTATCAGCTTTCTTT
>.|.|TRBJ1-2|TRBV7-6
CASSSGTSYGYTF
TGTGCCAGCAGCTCCGGGACTTCTTATGGCTACACCTTC
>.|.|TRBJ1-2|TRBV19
CASSPDRPNYGYTF
TGTGCCAGCAGCCCTGACAGACCTAACTATGGCTACACCTTC
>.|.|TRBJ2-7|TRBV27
CASSLGRQGYEQYF
TGTGCCAGCAGTTTAGGGCGCCAGGGCTACGAGCAGTACTTC
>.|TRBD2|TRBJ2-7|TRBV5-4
CASSLSGTSTYEQYF
TGTGCCAGCAGCTTGTCTGGGACTAGCACCTACGAGCAGTACTTC
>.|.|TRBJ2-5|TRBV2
CASSEMIETQYF
TGTGCCAGCAGTGAAATGATTGAGACCCAGTACTTC
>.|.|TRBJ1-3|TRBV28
CASSLLSGNTIYF
TGTGCCAGCAGTCTCCTCTCTGGAAACACCATATATTTT
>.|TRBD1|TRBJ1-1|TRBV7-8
CASSSRGQGGIKNTEAFF
TGTGCCAGCAGCTCTAGGGGGCAGGGTGGCATCAAGAACACTGAAGCTTTCTTT
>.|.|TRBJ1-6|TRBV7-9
CASSSVGGSPLHF
TGTGCCAGCAGCTCGGTCGGGGGGTCACCCCTCCACTTT
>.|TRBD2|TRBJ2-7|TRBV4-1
CASSQGLGGGRSYEQYF
TGCGCCAGCAGCCAAGGGTTGGGGGGAGGGCGATCCTACGAGCAGTACTTC
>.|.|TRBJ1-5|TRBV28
CASSPRRGARGNQPQHF
TGTGCCAGCAGTCCCCGACGGGGGGCTAGGGGCAATCAGCCCCAGCATTTT
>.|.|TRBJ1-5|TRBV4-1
CASSQEGKGINQPQHF
TGCGCCAGCAGCCAAGAGGGTAAAGGGATCAATCAGCCCCAGCATTTT
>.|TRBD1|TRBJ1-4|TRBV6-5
CASSLRGLTNEKLFF
TGTGCCAGCAGTCTCAGGGGGCTGACTAATGAAAAACTGTTTTTT
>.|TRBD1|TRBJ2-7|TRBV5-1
CASSSGGTGSYEQYF
TGCGCCAGCAGCTCTGGGGGGACAGGGTCCTACGAGCAGTACTTC
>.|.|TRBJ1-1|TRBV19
CASSRGRAEGVYTEAFF
TGTGCCAGTAGTAGGGGACGGGCTGAAGGAGTATACACTGAAGCTTTCTTT
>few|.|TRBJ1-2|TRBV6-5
CASSYWVGYTF
TGTGCCAGCAGTTACTGGGTGGGCTACACCTTC
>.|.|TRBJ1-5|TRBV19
CASSVGGVRNQPQHF
TGTGCCAGTAGTGTCGGCGGGGTTCGCAATCAGCCCCAGCATTTT
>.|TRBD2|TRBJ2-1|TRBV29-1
CSAWTSGNEQFF
TGCAGCGCCTGGACTAGCGGGAATGAGCAGTTCTTC
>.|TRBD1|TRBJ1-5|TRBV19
CASSIGVPGGGNQPQHF
TGTGCCAGTAGTATAGGTGTGCCAGGGGGCGGCAATCAGCCCCAGCATTTT
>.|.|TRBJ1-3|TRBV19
CASSPPGGGNTIYF
TGTGCCAGTAGCCCCCCGGGTGGGGGAAACACCATATATTTT
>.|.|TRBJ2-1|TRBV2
CASSGTFLVYNEQFF
TGTGCCAGCAGTGGTACGTTCCTCGTCTACAATGAGCAGTTCTTC
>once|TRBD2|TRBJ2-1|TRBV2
CASSEELAGANEQFF
TGTGCCAGCAGTGAAGAACTAGCGGGGGCCAATGAGCAGTTCTTC
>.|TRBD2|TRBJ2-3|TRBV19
CASFSGRASDTQYF
TGTGCCAGCTTTAGCGGGAGGGCCTCAGATACGCAGTATTTT
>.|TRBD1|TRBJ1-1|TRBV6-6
CASKLNRGNTEAFF
TGTGCCAGCAAACTGAACAGGGGAAACACTGAAGCTTTCTTT
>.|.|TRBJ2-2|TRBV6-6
CASSYPQGTGELFF
TGTGCCAGCAGTTACCCACAGGGAACCGGGGAGCTGTTTTTT
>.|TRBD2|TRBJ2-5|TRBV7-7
CASSLAAGGQETQYF
TGTGCCAGCAGCTTAGCAGCGGGAGGCCAAGAGACCCAGTACTTC
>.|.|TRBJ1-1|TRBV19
CASSKWALNTEAFF
TGTGCCAGTAGTAAGTGGGCTCTTAACACTGAAGCTTTCTTT
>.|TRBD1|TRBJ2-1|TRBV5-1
CASSPSGTGPNEQFF
TGCGCCAGCAGCCCGTCCGGGACAGGGCCGAATGAGCAGTTCTTC
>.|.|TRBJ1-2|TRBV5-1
CASSLFWAYGYTF
TGCGCCAGCAGCTTGTTTTGGGCCTATGGCTACACCTTC
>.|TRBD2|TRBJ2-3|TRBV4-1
CASSETSGIYTDTQYF
TGCGCCAGCAGCGAGACTAGCGGGATTTACACAGATACGCAGTATTTT
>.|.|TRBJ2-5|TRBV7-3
CASSLTGLGGRETQYF
TGTGCCAGCAGCTTAACTGGGCTAGGAGGGAGGGAGACCCAGTACTTC
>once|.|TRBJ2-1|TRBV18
CASSPGIRSSYNEQFF
TGTGCCAGCTCACCAGGGATACGGAGCTCCTACAATGAGCAGTTCTTC
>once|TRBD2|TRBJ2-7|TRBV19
CASSPTSGSSYEQYF
TGTGCCAGTAGTCCAACTAGCGGGAGCTCCTACGAGCAGTACTTC
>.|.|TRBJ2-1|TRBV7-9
CASSVIPDQHSYNEQFF
TGTGCCAGCAGCGTTATCCCGGACCAGCACTCCTACAATGAGCAGTTCTTC
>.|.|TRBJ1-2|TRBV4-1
CASSQGTDYGYTF
TGCGCCAGCAGCCAGGGGACGGACTATGGCTACACCTTC
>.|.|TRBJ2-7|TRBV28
CASSPGHLTYEQYF
TGTGCCAGCAGCCCCGGACACCTGACCTACGAGCAGTACTTC
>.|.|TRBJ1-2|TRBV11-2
CASSLGGTAGRHGYTF
TGTGCCAGCAGCTTAGGAGGTACGGCAGGCCGCCATGGCTACACCTTC
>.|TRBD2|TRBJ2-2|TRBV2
CASRASGITGELFF
TGTGCCAGCAGAGCTAGCGGGATTACCGGGGAGCTGTTTTTT
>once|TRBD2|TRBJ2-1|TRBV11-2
CASSKRGTSGPNNEQFF
TGTGCCAGCAGCAAGCGAGGGACTAGCGGACCCAACAATGAGCAGTTCTTC
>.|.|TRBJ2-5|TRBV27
CASSPSLKGLETQYF
TGTGCCAGCAGTCCGTCACTTAAGGGGCTGGAGACCCAGTACTTC
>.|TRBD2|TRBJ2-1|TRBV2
CASSAGRGGYNEQFF
TGTGCCAGCAGTGCAGGGCGGGGGGGCTACAATGAGCAGTTCTTC
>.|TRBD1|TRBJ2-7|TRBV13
CASSLGQGLREQYF
TGTGCCAGCAGCCTAGGACAGGGTCTGAGAGAGCAGTACTTC
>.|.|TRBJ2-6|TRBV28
CASSLYGSGANVLTF
TGTGCCAGCAGTTTATATGGCTCTGGGGCCAACGTCCTGACTTTC
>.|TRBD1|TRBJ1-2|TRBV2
CASSEKGAAGYTF
TGTGCCAGCAGTGAAAAGGGGGCGGCTGGCTACACCTTC